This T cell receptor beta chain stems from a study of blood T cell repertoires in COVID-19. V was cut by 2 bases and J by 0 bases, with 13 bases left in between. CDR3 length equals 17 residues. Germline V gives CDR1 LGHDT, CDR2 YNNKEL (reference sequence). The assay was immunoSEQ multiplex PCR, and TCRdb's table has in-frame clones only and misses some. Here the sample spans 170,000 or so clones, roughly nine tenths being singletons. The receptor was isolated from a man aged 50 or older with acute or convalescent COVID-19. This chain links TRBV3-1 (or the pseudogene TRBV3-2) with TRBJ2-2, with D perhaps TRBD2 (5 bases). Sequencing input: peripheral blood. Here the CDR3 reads CASSQLGRQTNTGELFF. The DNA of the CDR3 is TGTGCCAGCAGCCAATTGGGGAGACAAACGAACACCGGGGAGCTGTTTTTT.